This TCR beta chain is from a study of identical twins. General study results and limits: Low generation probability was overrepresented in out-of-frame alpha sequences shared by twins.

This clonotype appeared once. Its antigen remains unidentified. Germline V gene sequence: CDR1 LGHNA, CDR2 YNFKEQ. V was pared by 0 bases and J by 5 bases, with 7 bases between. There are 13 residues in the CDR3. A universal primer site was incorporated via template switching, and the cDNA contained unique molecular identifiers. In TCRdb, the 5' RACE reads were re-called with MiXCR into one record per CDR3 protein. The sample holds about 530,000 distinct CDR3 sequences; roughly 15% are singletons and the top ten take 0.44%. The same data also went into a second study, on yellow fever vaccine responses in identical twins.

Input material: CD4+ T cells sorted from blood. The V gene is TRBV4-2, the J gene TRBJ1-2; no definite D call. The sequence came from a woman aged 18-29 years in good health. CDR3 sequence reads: CASSQDGRYGYTF. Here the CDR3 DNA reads TGTGCCAGCAGCCAAGATGGTCGGTATGGCTACACCTTC.